This TCR beta chain was identified in a study of PD-L1 blockade in urothelial cancer. Study in general: The median number of T cells present in blood samples was around 150,000.

Germline CDR1 and CDR2: DFQATT and SNEGSKA (reference sequence). Trimming took off 5 bases at V and 9 bases at J, with 4 bases between the two ends. This CDR3 comprises 8 residues. The authors spiked synthetic TCR analog templates into each PCR. Only in-frame clones appear in the TCRdb table, and some are missing; sequencing was by immunoSEQ multiplex PCR. This sample has roughly 74,000 clones, with around 90% found just once. This sequence originates from a woman between 65 and 79 years old with urothelial cancer. The material was PBMCs, obtained around atezolizumab (anti-PD-L1) treatment. The chain recombines TRBV20-1 with TRBJ1-2; D call uncertain. The CDR3 nucleotides read TGCAGTGCTGGCCGCTACACCTTC. It translates to CSAGRYTF.